The T cell receptor (beta chain) described here comes from a study of blood T cell repertoires in COVID-19. Study information: COVID-19 samples collected from the United States, Italy and Spain covered acute and convalescent phases. Sample material is recorded as cDNA or gDNA derived from T cells, B-cell-depleted T cells, or PBMCs.

In the authors' workflow: Nucleated cell counts were estimated from reference gene primer amplification. Profiling relied on immunoSEQ multiplex PCR, and the TCRdb table lists in-frame clones only, not all of them. The V and J calls and the clone size are those of that table, but D and trimming were determined from the DNA. This sample has around 290,000 clones; around 89% occur once, and the top ten carry approximately 4.3%. CDR3 length equals 13 residues. Trimming cost V 6 bases and J 3 bases; bases outside gene matches: 1. Sequences were obtained from peripheral blood. V is TRBV12-3 or TRBV12-4 and J is TRBJ2-7; 11 nucleotides agree with TRBD2. This clonotype was obtained from a man in his forties with acute or convalescent COVID-19. Here the CDR3 reads CASRLAGVYEQYF. The CDR3 DNA sequence: TGTGCCAGCAGACTAGCGGGGGTCTACGAGCAGTACTTC.